The clone carrying this T cell receptor beta chain came up once. The source of the sample is a study of blood T cell repertoires in COVID-19. Assay: immunoSEQ multiplex PCR; the TCRdb copy retains only in-frame clones and omits some. The sample holds approximately 670,000 clones, 75% to 90% seen once. The CDR3 covers 17 residues. Per germline, CDR1 SGDLS and CDR2 YYNGEE. J lost 5 bases, V lost 4 bases, and 14 bases had no gene match. Sequencing was done on a sample of peripheral blood. The V gene is TRBV9, the J gene TRBJ2-1, with 8 bases lining up with TRBD1. This clonotype originated in a woman aged 18-30 years with acute or convalescent COVID-19. CDR3 in amino acids: CASSLGRKGQENNEQFF. In DNA, the CDR3 is TGTGCCAGCAGCCTTGGGCGGAAGGGACAGGAGAACAATGAGCAGTTCTTC. The full variable domain, rest sourced from reference TRBV9 and TRBJ2-1, is DSGVTQTPKHLITATGQRVTLRCSPRSGDLSVYWYQQSLDQGLQFLIQYYNGEERAKGNILERFSAQQFPDLHSELNLSSLELGDSALYFCASSLGRKGQENNEQFFGPGTRLTVL.